What follows are 3 T cell receptor beta chains derived from one specimen sequenced in a study of beta chain features in type 1 diabetes. General study results and limits: Shorter TCRB CDR3s, moderately but significantly so, marked every one of the four CD4+ subsets in Type 1 diabetes patients.

Every isolated RNA sample was fully reverse transcribed, so sequencing captured expressed TCRB transcripts. Assay used: immunoSEQ multiplex PCR; TCRdb lists only in-frame clones, some missing. This sample carries roughly 290,000 clones, approximately 16% of them seen once, and the ten largest clones take around 0.015%. The antigens of these receptors remain unknown. Specimen: naive CD4+ T cells from blood. The receptors were gathered from a man aged 18 to 29 with type 1 diabetes.

The chain has TRBV27 and TRBJ2-1; 7 bases map to TRBD2. The CDR3 has 13 amino acids. Germline V gene data show CDR1 as MNHEY and CDR2 as SMNVEV (reference sequence). The junction had 3 bases not matched to a gene; V was cut back by 4 bases and J by 6 bases. CDR3: CASSSTSINEQFF. The CDR3 coding sequence is TGTGCCAGCAGTTCGACTAGCATCAATGAGCAGTTCTTC.

The table lists this clone with a few counts. This rearrangement joins TRBV2 to TRBJ1-5; D might be TRBD1 (5 bases). Between the trimmed V and J ends, which lost 11 bases and 6 bases, there was a span of 17 bases. Per germline, CDR1 SNHLY and CDR2 FYNNEI. The CDR3 is 13 residues long. DNA for the CDR3: TGTGCCTGCGGGACGGCGCGAAGTCAGCCCCAGCATTTT. Its translation is CACGTARSQPQHF.

This clone was seen more than once but under ten times. The J gene is TRBJ2-5, the V gene TRBV30, with no clear D. Germline CDR1 is GTSNPN and CDR2 is SVGIG (reference sequence). V gave up 0 bases and J gave up 4 bases, with 9 bases separating them. The CDR3 length is 13 residues. CDR3 amino acids: CAWSVAGLETQYF. The CDR3 region has the DNA TGTGCCTGGAGTGTCGCCGGGTTAGAGACCCAGTACTTC.